These 15 T cell receptor beta chains share one sample of origin, sequenced in a study of cytomegalovirus exposure and HLA in healthy donors. PCR used 60 Vbeta primers and 13 Jbeta primers. Repertoires were generated with immunoSEQ multiplex PCR, while TCRdb's copy carries only in-frame clones and drops some. This sample has some 150,000 clones; roughly 62% occur once, and the top ten carry 4% to 5.5%. Sequencing was done on a sample of PBMCs. These receptors were obtained from a man aged 60-69 years in good health and CMV-seronegative.

The chain carries TRBV7-4 and TRBJ2-2; TRBD2 aligns across 10 bases. CDR3 size: 18 residues. Germline V CDR1 and CDR2: SGHVT, SQSDAQ. Trimming removed 4 bases from V and 7 bases from J; junction bases left unmatched: 15. The CDR3, as DNA: TGTGCCAGCAGCTCCGATTTAGGAGCGGGAGGGAAGGGCGGGGAGCTGTTTTTT. Translated, it gives CASSSDLGAGGKGGELFF.

The chain recombines TRBV2 with TRBJ2-7; D is perhaps TRBD2 (6 bases). V was cut by 1 base and J by 5 bases, with 18 bases left in between. CDR3 length equals 16 residues. CDR1 and CDR2 from the germline V gene are SNHLY and FYNNEI. CDR3 bases: TGTGCCAGCAGTGAAGGTTTGGGGGGAGGCGGGGACGAGCAGTACTTC. It yields the protein CASSEGLGGGGDEQYF.

The genes are TRBV27 and TRBJ2-2; D is undetermined. Germline values: CDR1 MNHEY, CDR2 SMNVEV (reference sequence). Trimming cost V 7 bases and J 4 bases, with 16 bases left between them. The CDR3 runs to 15 residues. This CDR3 is CASTPSRGVTGELFF. The CDR3 region has the DNA TGTGCCAGCACCCCTTCCCGAGGTGTCACCGGGGAGCTGTTTTTT.

V and J are TRBV10-3 and TRBJ2-3; a weak D match, TRBD2 (6 bases). The CDR3 spans 16 residues. CDR1 and CDR2 (germline): ENHRY, SYGVKD. The V gene lost 3 bases and the J gene lost 1 base, with 14 bases spanning the gap. The CDR3 DNA is TGTGCCATCAGTGACCTACTAGCATCGGGCACAGATACGCAGTATTTT. It translates to CAISDLLASGTDTQYF.

V usage is TRBV5-1 and J usage is TRBJ2-3; 9 bases match TRBD2. The CDR3 totals 17 residues. J was trimmed by 1 base and V by 4 bases; bases with no gene match: 10. Germline lookup yields CDR1 SGHRS and CDR2 YFSETQ. In DNA, the CDR3 is TGCGCCAGCAGCCCCCCGACTAGCGGTTTTGGCACAGATACGCAGTATTTT. It is translated as CASSPPTSGFGTDTQYF.

The chain combines TRBV4-2 with TRBJ2-3; 9 bases match TRBD1. V lost 0 bases and J lost 7; bases outside the gene matches: 8. CDR1 LGHNA and CDR2 YNFKEQ come from the germline V gene. The CDR3 covers 16 residues. The CDR3: CASSQDFGTGKYTQYF. CDR3 in DNA: TGTGCCAGCAGCCAAGATTTTGGGACAGGGAAATATACGCAGTATTTT.

Worth noting for this clone: At one end, the junction sequence differs from germline, possibly due to a read error. Other nucleotide sequences from this sample produce the same CDR3. The rearrangement links TRBV29-1 to TRBJ2-5, with a tentative D call TRBD2 (5 bases). The CDR3 loop spans 12 amino acids. Germline V lookup: CDR1 SQVTM, CDR2 ANQGSEA. CDR3 residues: CSVVELQETQYF. CDR3 in DNA: TGTAGCGTGGTCGAGTTACAAGAGACCCAGTACTTC.

This clone was found a few times. CDR3 sequence (DNA): TGTGCCAGCAGCTTAGATCGGGCTAGCGGGAGAGCCAAGCTGTTTTTT. The encoded protein is CASSLDRASGRAKLFF. This chain links TRBV11-2 with TRBJ2-2, with TRBD2 matching over 10 bases. CDR3 length equals 16 residues. V trimming: 0 bases; J trimming: 12 bases; junction bases outside the gene matches: 10. Germline V lookup: CDR1 SGHAT, CDR2 FQNNGV.

This CDR3 is CASSPSGTSGNIQYF. CDR3 in DNA: TGTGCCAGCAGCCCGAGTGGGACTAGCGGTAACATTCAGTACTTC. The chain combines TRBV7-8 with TRBJ2-4; 11 bases are shared with TRBD2. Germline trimming cut 5 bases from V and 7 bases from J; bases unmatched to any gene: 7. CDR3 length equals 15 residues. CDR1 and CDR2 from the germline V gene are SGHVS and FQNEAQ.

The table lists this clone with a count of one. Germline and junction disagree at one end, which may indicate a read error. The CDR3 is CACSLLGGLAGDNEQFF. As DNA, the CDR3 is TGTGCCTGCAGCTTATTGGGAGGACTAGCGGGAGACAATGAGCAGTTCTTC. This chain links TRBV7-3 with TRBJ2-1; 13 bases are a match to TRBD2. The CDR3 contains 17 residues. Germline V gene sequence: CDR1 SGHTA, CDR2 FQGTGA.

This chain joins TRBV7-8 and TRBJ1-2; D is undetermined. V was cut by 5 bases and J by 5 bases, with 15 bases left in between. Germline CDR1 is SGHVS and CDR2 is FQNEAQ. The CDR3 runs 14 residues. The CDR3 coding sequence is TGTGCCAGCAGCCGTCCGATCCAAGAGTATGGCTACACCTTC. Translated, it gives CASSRPIQEYGYTF.

This clone has a single count. The chain carries TRBV28 and TRBJ2-2; D is ambiguous. Germline-derived CDR1 and CDR2 are MDHEN and SYDVKM. The CDR3 sequence is 15 residues long. Trimming removed 5 bases at V and 6 bases at J, with 16 bases between. The CDR3 DNA follows: TGTGCCAGCAGTCCCGGGTCCGCCCGGTCCGGGGAGCTGTTTTTT. Its translation is CASSPGSARSGELFF. Complete variable domain (other parts from reference TRBV28 and TRBJ2-2): DVKVTQSSRYLVKRTGEKVFLECVQDMDHENMFWYRQDPGLGLRLIYFSYDVKMKEKGDIPEGYSVSREKKERFSLILESASTNQTSMYLCASSPGSARSGELFFGEGSRLTVL.

The rearrangement uses TRBV7-9 and TRBJ2-7, with D maybe TRBD1 (5 bases). This CDR3 is 15 amino acids long. The germline V gene has CDR1 SEHNR and CDR2 FQNEAQ (reference sequence). V lost 0 bases to trimming and J lost 2 bases, with 11 bases between them. CDR3 residues: CASSLASAGTYEQYF. CDR3 nucleotide sequence: TGTGCCAGCAGCTTAGCAAGTGCAGGGACCTACGAGCAGTACTTC.

The genes are TRBV9 and TRBJ2-1, with 9 bases matching TRBD2. The CDR3 loop spans 17 amino acids. Looked up from germline, CDR1 is SGDLS and CDR2 is YYNGEE. Trimming at V came to 0 bases and at J to 8 bases, leaving 12 bases not matched to a gene. DNA of the CDR3: TGTGCCAGCAGCGTAGCCCCCGGGGCGGGAGGGAACGATGAGCAGTTCTTC. It codes for CASSVAPGAGGNDEQFF.

In the case of this clone: A junction boundary mismatches the germline segment, possibly from a read error. The rearrangement uses TRBV14 and TRBJ1-1; D not certain. Germline V gene lookup returns CDR1 SGHDN and CDR2 FVKESK. The CDR3 is made up of 13 amino acids. For the CDR3, the DNA is TGTACCAGCAGCCTCCCGGGATCCTTGAAAGCTTTCTTT. Protein product: CTSSLPGSLKAFF.